This is a list of T cell receptor beta chains from one sample in a study of blood T cell repertoires in COVID-19. Using immunoSEQ multiplex PCR, the repertoire was profiled, and TCRdb retains in-frame clones only, with some absent. The sample has a few hundred thousand clones, roughly 86% seen once. Source material: peripheral blood. The receptors stem from a woman between 50 and 59 years old with acute or convalescent COVID-19. The CDR3 runs from the conserved cysteine through the conserved F or W. D genes are given only for firm matches. Clone sizes are given selectively: once, few, many, or a class where the clone is expanded.

D gene | clone size | J gene | V gene | CDR3 protein | CDR3 DNA
NA | NA | TRBJ2-1 | TRBV6-2/TRBV6-3 | CASSLPLGRRAGVEQFF | TGTGCCAGCAGCCTCCCGCTGGGGCGTCGTGCAGGAGTTGAGCAGTTCTTC
TRBD1 | NA | TRBJ1-4 | TRBV29-1 | CSVRGNEKLFF | TGCAGCGTCAGGGGGAATGAAAAACTGTTTTTT
NA | NA | TRBJ2-1 | TRBV11-2 | CASSLVPGGINEQFF | TGTGCCAGCAGCTTAGTTCCTGGCGGGATCAATGAGCAGTTCTTC
NA | once | TRBJ2-5 | TRBV2 | CASTEGFQETQYF | TGTGCCAGCACGGAGGGGTTCCAAGAGACCCAGTACTTC
TRBD2 | NA | TRBJ2-1 | TRBV28 | CASRIAGRAYNEQFF | TGTGCCAGCAGAATAGCGGGGAGGGCCTACAATGAGCAGTTCTTC
NA | NA | TRBJ2-1 | TRBV9 | CASTRDGGVEQFF | TGTGCCAGCACAAGAGATGGAGGAGTTGAGCAGTTCTTC
TRBD1 | NA | TRBJ1-4 | TRBV6-1 | CASREGGLNEKLFF | TGTGCCAGCAGGGAAGGGGGCCTTAATGAAAAACTGTTTTTT
TRBD1 | once | TRBJ2-4 | TRBV28 | CASSSPRGQAISLSAKNIQYF | TGTGCCAGCAGTTCCCCCCGAGGACAGGCGATATCCTTGAGTGCCAAAAACATTCAGTACTTC
TRBD1 | once | TRBJ2-7 | TRBV19 | CASSINRGYEQYF | TGTGCCAGTAGTATTAACAGGGGTTACGAGCAGTACTTC
NA | NA | TRBJ2-1 | TRBV3-1/TRBV3-2 | CASSQVGLGDEQFF | TGTGCCAGCAGCCAAGTAGGGCTAGGGGATGAGCAGTTCTTC
TRBD2 | NA | TRBJ2-1 | TRBV5-8 | CASRGGIWTAGGRNEQFF | TGTGCCAGCAGGGGTGGGATCTGGACGGCGGGAGGGCGGAATGAGCAGTTCTTC
NA | NA | TRBJ2-7 | TRBV5-1 | CASSLGTVKEQYF | TGCGCCAGCAGCTTGGGGACAGTTAAAGAGCAGTACTTC
NA | NA | TRBJ2-1 | TRBV7-3 | CASSLTPDSYNEQFF | TGTGCCAGCAGCTTAACCCCGGACAGCTACAATGAGCAGTTCTTC
TRBD1 | NA | TRBJ1-2 | TRBV6-2/TRBV6-3 | CASSTRTGQLYGYTF | TGTGCCAGCAGTACCAGGACAGGACAACTCTATGGCTACACCTTC
TRBD1 | NA | TRBJ1-2 | TRBV10-3 | CAISTGQGNYGYTF | TGTGCCATCAGTACGGGACAGGGTAACTATGGCTACACCTTC
TRBD1 | once | TRBJ2-7 | TRBV24-1 | CAIQAGTGTYEQYF | TGTGCCATCCAAGCCGGGACAGGGACATACGAGCAGTACTTC
NA | NA | TRBJ1-2 | TRBV6-2/TRBV6-3 | CASSQSRVSNYGYTF | TGTGCCAGCAGCCAATCCAGGGTGTCAAACTATGGCTACACCTTC
TRBD1 | NA | TRBJ2-5 | TRBV9 | CASSPGTVQETQYF | TGTGCCAGCAGCCCTGGGACAGTACAAGAGACCCAGTACTTC
NA | NA | TRBJ1-1 | TRBV6-5 | CAIGTSNTEAFF | TGTGCCATAGGGACATCGAACACTGAAGCTTTCTTT
NA | NA | TRBJ2-7 | TRBV7-3 | CASSLSQGSYEQYF | TGTGCCAGCAGCTTATCGCAGGGCTCCTACGAGCAGTACTTC
NA | NA | TRBJ1-6 | TRBV27 | CASTRAGSNSPLHF | TGTGCCAGCACTAGGGCAGGGTCCAATTCACCCCTCCACTTT
TRBD2 | NA | TRBJ2-1 | TRBV29-1 | CSVVGVVAGASSYNEQFF | TGCAGCGTTGTAGGAGTGGTAGCGGGAGCATCCTCCTACAATGAGCAGTTCTTC
NA | NA | TRBJ1-3 | TRBV14 | CASSQDGRVRNTIYF | TGTGCCAGCAGCCAAGATGGGAGAGTGCGAAACACCATATATTTT
TRBD1 | few | TRBJ2-7 | TRBV28 | CASSLWEGHNRQGVGEQYF | TGTGCCAGCAGTTTATGGGAAGGGCACAACAGACAGGGGGTTGGCGAGCAGTACTTC
NA | NA | TRBJ2-7 | TRBV10-3 | CAIRGAGLVGEQYF | TGTGCCATCAGGGGCGCAGGGTTGGTGGGAGAGCAGTACTTC
NA | NA | TRBJ2-7 | TRBV28 | CASSSSYGPSTYEQYF | TGTGCCAGCAGTTCCTCTTACGGCCCTAGCACCTACGAGCAGTACTTC
TRBD1 | once | TRBJ2-5 | TRBV7-3 | CASSRGQGETQYF | TGTGCCAGCAGCCGGGGACAGGGCGAGACCCAGTACTTC
TRBD1 | NA | TRBJ1-5 | TRBV6-5 | CASSYVGQGNQPQHF | TGTGCCAGCAGTTACGTAGGACAGGGGAATCAGCCCCAGCATTTT
NA | NA | TRBJ2-3 | TRBV7-8 | CASSLTRDTDTQYF | TGTGCCAGCAGCTTAACCCGGGACACAGATACGCAGTATTTT
TRBD1 | NA | TRBJ1-1 | TRBV3-1/TRBV3-2 | CASSPRGLMNTEAFF | TGTGCCAGCAGCCCCAGGGGGCTTATGAACACTGAAGCTTTCTTT
NA | NA | TRBJ2-7 | TRBV10-2 | CASSESVEQYF | TGCGCCAGCAGTGAGTCCGTCGAGCAGTACTTC
TRBD2 | few | TRBJ2-5 | TRBV5-1 | CASSSGRARETQYF | TGCGCCAGCAGCTCCGGGAGGGCCCGGGAGACCCAGTACTTC